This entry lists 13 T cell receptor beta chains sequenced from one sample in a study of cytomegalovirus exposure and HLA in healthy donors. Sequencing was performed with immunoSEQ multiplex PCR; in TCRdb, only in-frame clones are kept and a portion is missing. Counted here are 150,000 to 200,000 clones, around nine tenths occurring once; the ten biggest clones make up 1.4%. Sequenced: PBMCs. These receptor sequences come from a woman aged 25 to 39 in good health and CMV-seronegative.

The CDR3 reads CATSREGLAANTGELFF. In DNA form, the CDR3 reads TGTGCCACCAGCAGAGAGGGGCTAGCGGCGAACACCGGGGAGCTGTTTTTT. This chain links TRBV15 with TRBJ2-2; TRBD2 aligns across 7 bases. CDR1 is LNHNV, CDR2 YYDKDF, per germline (reference sequence). The CDR3 sequence is 17 residues long. With 0 bases clipped from V and 0 bases from J, the junction kept 4 bases outside the gene matches.

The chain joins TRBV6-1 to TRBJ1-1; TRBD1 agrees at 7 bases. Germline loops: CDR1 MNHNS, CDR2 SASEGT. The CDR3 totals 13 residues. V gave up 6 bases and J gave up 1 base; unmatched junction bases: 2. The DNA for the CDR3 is TGTGCCAGCAGACAGGGGACGAACACTGAAGCTTTCTTT. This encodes CASRQGTNTEAFF.

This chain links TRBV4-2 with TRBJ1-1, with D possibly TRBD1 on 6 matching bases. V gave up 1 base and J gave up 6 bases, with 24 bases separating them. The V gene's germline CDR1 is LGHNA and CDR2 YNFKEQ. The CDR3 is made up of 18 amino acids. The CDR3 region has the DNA TGTGCCAGCAGCCAAGGGGCGATGGTTCAGGGGAGCGGTTCTGAAGCTTTCTTT. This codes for CASSQGAMVQGSGSEAFF.

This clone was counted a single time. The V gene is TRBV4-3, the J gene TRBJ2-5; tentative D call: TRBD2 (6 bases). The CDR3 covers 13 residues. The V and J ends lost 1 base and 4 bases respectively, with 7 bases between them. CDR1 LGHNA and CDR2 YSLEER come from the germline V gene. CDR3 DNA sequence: TGCGCCAGCAGCCAAGCCGGGGGAGAGACCCAGTACTTC. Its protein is CASSQAGGETQYF.

The CDR3 coding sequence is TGTGCCAGCAGCGTAGGTCTGGCCGGGAACAGGAACACTGAAGCTTTCTTT. Encoded protein: CASSVGLAGNRNTEAFF. The chain carries TRBV9 and TRBJ1-1; D is undetermined. V gave up 0 bases and J gave up 1 base, with 16 bases separating them. The CDR3 totals 17 residues. Germline V gene lookup returns CDR1 SGDLS and CDR2 YYNGEE.

CDR3 DNA: TGTGCCACCAGCAAACTATCGGGACTTAACTACAATGAGCAGTTCTTC. This translates into CATSKLSGLNYNEQFF. The chain carries TRBV15 and TRBJ2-1; weak D call: TRBD2 (6 bases). The CDR3 sequence is 16 residues long. V was trimmed by 4 bases and J by 3 bases, leaving 16 bases between them. The germline CDR1 and CDR2 sequences are LNHNV and YYDKDF (reference sequence).

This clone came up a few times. CDR3 in DNA: TGTGCCAGCAGCCTCGGGGGCAGGGGGCTGGAGAACATTCAGTACTTC. Amino acid sequence: CASSLGGRGLENIQYF. This chain uses TRBV2 with TRBJ2-4; 8 positions agree with TRBD1. The germline V gene has CDR1 SNHLY and CDR2 FYNNEI. The V gene end was trimmed by 6 bases and the J gene end by 7 bases; junction bases not matched to a gene: 14. This CDR3 contains 16 residues.

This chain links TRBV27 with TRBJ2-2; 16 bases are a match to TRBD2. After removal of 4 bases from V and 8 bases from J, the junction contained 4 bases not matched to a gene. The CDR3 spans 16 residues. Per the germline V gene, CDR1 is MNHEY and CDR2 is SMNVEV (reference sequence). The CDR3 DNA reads TGTGCCAGCAGTTGGGGACTAGCGGGGGGGGCTGGGGAGCTGTTTTTT. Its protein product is CASSWGLAGGAGELFF.

The CDR3 bases are TGCGCCAGCAGCTTGTTTGGCGGACAGGGTAAGAACACTGAAGCTTTCTTT. Translating gives CASSLFGGQGKNTEAFF. The J gene is TRBJ1-1, the V gene TRBV5-1; 8 positions match TRBD1. V dropped 1 base and J dropped 1; count of bases not matched to a gene: 9. CDR1 SGHRS and CDR2 YFSETQ come from the germline V gene. CDR3 size: 17 residues. The whole variable domain, remainder taken from reference TRBV5-1 and TRBJ1-1, is KAGVTQTPRYLIKTRGQQVTLSCSPISGHRSVSWYQQTPGQGLQFLFEYFSETQRNKGNFPGRFSGRQFSNSRSEMNVSTLELGDSALYLCASSLFGGQGKNTEAFFGQGTRLTVV.

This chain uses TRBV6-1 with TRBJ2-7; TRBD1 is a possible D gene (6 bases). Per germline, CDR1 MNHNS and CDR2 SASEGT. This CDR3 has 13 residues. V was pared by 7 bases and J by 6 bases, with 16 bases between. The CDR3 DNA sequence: TGTGCCAGCACTTACAGGGCTCGCCCCGAGCAGTACTTC. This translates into CASTYRARPEQYF.

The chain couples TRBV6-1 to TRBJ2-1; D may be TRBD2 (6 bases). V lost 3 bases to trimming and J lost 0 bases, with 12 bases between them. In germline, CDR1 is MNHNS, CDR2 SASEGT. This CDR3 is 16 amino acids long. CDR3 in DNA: TGTGCCAGCAGTGACCCCGGGACTTACTCCTACAATGAGCAGTTCTTC. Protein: CASSDPGTYSYNEQFF.

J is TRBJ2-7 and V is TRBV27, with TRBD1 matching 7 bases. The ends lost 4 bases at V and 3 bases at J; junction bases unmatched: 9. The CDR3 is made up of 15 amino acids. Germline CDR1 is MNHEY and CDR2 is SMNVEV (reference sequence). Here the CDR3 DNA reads TGTGCCAGCAGTTCTTACAGGGGTATCTACTACGAGCAGTACTTC. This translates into CASSSYRGIYYEQYF.

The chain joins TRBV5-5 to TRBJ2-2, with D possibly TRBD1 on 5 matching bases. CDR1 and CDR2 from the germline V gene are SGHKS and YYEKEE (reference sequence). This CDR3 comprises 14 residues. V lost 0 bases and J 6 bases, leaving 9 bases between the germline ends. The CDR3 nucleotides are TGTGCCAGCAGCTTGGAGGGGTTCCCCGGGGAGCTGTTTTTT. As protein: CASSLEGFPGELFF.